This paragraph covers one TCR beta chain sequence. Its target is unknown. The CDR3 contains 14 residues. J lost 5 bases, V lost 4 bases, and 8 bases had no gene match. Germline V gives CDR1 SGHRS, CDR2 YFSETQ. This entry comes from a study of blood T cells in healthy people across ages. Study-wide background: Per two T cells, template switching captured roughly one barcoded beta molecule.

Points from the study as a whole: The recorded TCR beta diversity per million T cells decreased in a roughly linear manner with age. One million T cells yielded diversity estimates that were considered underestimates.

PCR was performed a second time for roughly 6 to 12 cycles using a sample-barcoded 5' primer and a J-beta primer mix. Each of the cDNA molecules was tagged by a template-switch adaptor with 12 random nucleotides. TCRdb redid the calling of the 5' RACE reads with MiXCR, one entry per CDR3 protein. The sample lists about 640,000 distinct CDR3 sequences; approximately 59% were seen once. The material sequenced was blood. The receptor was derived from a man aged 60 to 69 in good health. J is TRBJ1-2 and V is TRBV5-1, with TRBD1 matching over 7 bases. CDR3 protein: CASSEAGTDYGYTF. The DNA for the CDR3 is TGCGCCAGCAGCGAGGCCGGGACAGATTATGGCTACACCTTC.